A single sample gave rise to the 15 T cell receptor beta chains below, sequenced in a study of shared clonotypes between healthy human individuals. Sequenced by immunoSEQ multiplex PCR; TCRdb stores in-frame clones only, minus some. The table records under 600,000 clones, around 76% of them present only once. Sample: PBMCs. The receptors here all came from a woman in her thirties or forties in good health. Some clones in this sample may be carry-over from other donors' samples.

The V gene is TRBV30, the J gene TRBJ2-1, with D tentatively TRBD2 (6 bases). The CDR3 is 15 residues long. Trimming stripped 1 base from V and 3 bases from J, with 13 bases between. Germline loops: CDR1 GTSNPN, CDR2 SVGIG (reference sequence). The CDR3 DNA is TGTGCCTGGAGTGAGGTAGCGGACTTCTACAATGAGCAGTTCTTC. This translates into CAWSEVADFYNEQFF.

The chain is built from TRBV27 and TRBJ2-4; 8 nucleotides match TRBD1. Germline V gene sequence: CDR1 MNHEY, CDR2 SMNVEV (reference sequence). This CDR3 region has 14 residues. V gave up 3 bases and J gave up 8 bases; unmatched junction bases: 6. This CDR3 reads CASSFGRGRDIQYF. The CDR3, as DNA: TGTGCCAGCAGTTTCGGCAGGGGGCGAGACATTCAGTACTTC.

The chain carries TRBV4-3 and TRBJ1-2; 8 nucleotides match TRBD1. CDR3 length: 16 amino acids. Germline CDR1 reads LGHNA; CDR2 reads YSLEER. J gave up 4 bases and V 3 bases, and 10 bases lay outside the gene matches. The CDR3 loop is CASSQTDRAGGYGYTF. The CDR3 nucleotides are TGCGCCAGCAGCCAGACGGACAGGGCGGGGGGCTATGGCTACACCTTC.

This chain uses TRBV6-1 with TRBJ1-5; 11 bases agree with TRBD1. The trim removed 4 bases at V and 4 bases at J, leaving 9 bases unmatched. In germline, CDR1 is MNHNS, CDR2 SASEGT. This CDR3 has 17 residues. CDR3: CASSGSWGTGGNQPQHF. In nucleotides, the CDR3 is TGTGCCAGCAGTGGATCCTGGGGGACAGGGGGTAATCAGCCCCAGCATTTT.

This chain connects TRBV6-5 to TRBJ1-1; 8 bases are shared with TRBD1. The CDR3 covers 14 residues. The germline V gene encodes CDR1 MNHEY and CDR2 SVGAGI. The V segment lost 6 bases and the J segment 5 bases; nucleotides outside the gene matches: 8. CDR3 nucleotides: TGTGCCAGCAGAGGCTCGACAGGGGTAACTGAAGCTTTCTTT. This encodes CASRGSTGVTEAFF.

CDR3 in amino acids: CASTPSVRNYGYTF. The CDR3 DNA reads TGTGCCAGTACCCCATCGGTACGGAACTATGGCTACACCTTC. This rearrangement joins TRBV19 to TRBJ1-2; D uncertain. Trimming stripped 7 bases from V and 2 bases from J, with 14 bases between. The CDR3 extends over 14 amino acids. Germline V gene sequence: CDR1 LNHDA, CDR2 SQIVND (reference sequence).

CDR3 region: CASSPWTGGNVKAKNIQYF. CDR3 in DNA: TGTGCCAGCAGCCCGTGGACAGGGGGGAACGTAAAGGCCAAAAACATTCAGTACTTC. The chain has TRBV7-2 and TRBJ2-4, with 10 nucleotides matching TRBD1. The trim removed 5 bases at V and 1 base at J, leaving 14 bases unmatched. The length of the CDR3 is 19 residues. The germline V gene has CDR1 SGHTA and CDR2 FQGNSA.

To note about this clone: The junction departs from the called germline gene at one end, perhaps through a read error. The rearrangement joins TRBV18 to TRBJ2-7; the D call may be TRBD1 or TRBD2 (5 bases each). CDR3 size: 13 residues. Germline V lookup: CDR1 KGHSH, CDR2 LQKENI. Written as DNA, the CDR3 is TGTGCCAGCTCACCACCCTCCAGGGACCTCCCCCACTTC. Protein sequence: CASSPPSRDLPHF.

The chain is built from TRBV7-2 and TRBJ2-3, with D tentatively TRBD2 (6 bases). The V end lost 1 base, the J end lost 6 bases, and 11 bases lay between the germline ends. The germline gives CDR1 SGHTA, CDR2 FQGNSA. The CDR3 has 14 residues. CDR3: CASSLVTGADTQYF. CDR3 sequence (DNA): TGTGCCAGCAGCTTAGTTACGGGAGCGGATACGCAGTATTTT.

The chain uses TRBV9 and TRBJ2-3, with 12 bases aligning to TRBD2. CDR3 length equals 15 residues. The V gene's germline CDR1 is SGDLS and CDR2 YYNGEE. Trimming at V came to 0 bases and at J to 5 bases, leaving 1 base not matched to a gene. The CDR3 reads CASSVEGLAGDTQYF. DNA of the CDR3: TGTGCCAGCAGCGTAGAGGGACTAGCGGGAGATACGCAGTATTTT.

The rearrangement uses TRBV5-4 and TRBJ2-3, with D possibly matching TRBD2 (6 bases). The germline CDR1 and CDR2 sequences are SGHNT and YYREEE (reference sequence). V lost 1 base, J lost 2 bases, and 17 bases lay in between. The CDR3 runs to 17 residues. CDR3 nucleotides: TGTGCCAGCAGCTTGAGAAGGTCCGGCGGGAACACAGATACGCAGTATTTT. It yields the protein CASSLRRSGGNTDTQYF.

The chain carries TRBV5-6 and TRBJ2-1, with D perhaps given as TRBD1 or TRBD2 (5 bases each). In germline, CDR1 is SGHDT, CDR2 YYEEEE. Trimming removed 0 bases from V and 2 bases from J, with 9 bases in between. This CDR3 is 15 amino acids long. The DNA for the CDR3 is TGTGCCAGCAGCTTGGGGGGGAATACCTACAATGAGCAGTTCTTC. It codes for CASSLGGNTYNEQFF.

This clone was seen only a few times. The rearrangement uses TRBV5-6 and TRBJ2-1; 10 bases match TRBD2. This CDR3 region has 17 residues. Germline V lookup: CDR1 SGHDT, CDR2 YYEEEE. V gave up 1 base and J gave up 7 bases; unmatched junction bases: 11. The CDR3 region has the DNA TGTGCCAGCAGCTTGTTTGTGGCTAGCGGGAGTTGGAATGAGCAGTTCTTC. This sequence encodes CASSLFVASGSWNEQFF.

V gene TRBV12-5 combines with J gene TRBJ1-2; D gene unclear. The V end lost 2 bases, the J end lost 0 bases, and 13 bases lay between the germline ends. The CDR3 totals 16 residues. The germline V gene has CDR1 LGHNT and CDR2 FRNRAP. The CDR3 here is CASGLNQHPTNYGYTF. CDR3 nucleotides: TGTGCTAGTGGTTTGAATCAACACCCTACTAACTATGGCTACACCTTC.

This chain's CDR3 is CASSILAGATGELFF. CDR3 DNA sequence: TGTGCCAGTAGTATACTAGCGGGAGCAACCGGGGAGCTGTTTTTT. The V call is TRBV19, the J call TRBJ2-2; 10 nucleotides line up with TRBD2. This CDR3 spans 15 amino acids. V trimming: 2 bases; J trimming: 5 bases; junction bases outside the gene matches: 2. CDR1 is LNHDA, CDR2 SQIVND, per germline (reference sequence).